One and the same sample provided the 32 T cell receptor beta chains below, sequenced in a study of human versus mouse CDR3 diversity and MHC coevolution. Method: immunoSEQ multiplex PCR; TCRdb's copy keeps in-frame clones and lacks some. The sample consists of approximately 81,000 clones, 80% to 95% of them appearing once. Sequenced material: naive CD4+ T cells from blood. Subset in this sample: CD45RO-negative CD62L-positive naive CD4 T cells. Source of these receptors: a person between 30 and 69 years old in good health.

The DNA for the CDR3 is TGTGCCAGCAGCTCGGACAGGCCCGGCTACGAGCAGTACTTC. Protein: CASSSDRPGYEQYF. The J gene is TRBJ2-7, the V gene TRBV6-5, with TRBD1 matching 7 bases. Germline lookup yields CDR1 MNHEY and CDR2 SVGAGI. The CDR3 is made up of 14 amino acids. The V and J ends lost 6 bases and 3 bases, in that order; junction bases with no gene match: 8.

The rearrangement joins TRBV7-3 to TRBJ1-5; D perhaps matches TRBD1 (6 bases). The CDR3 totals 16 residues. CDR1 SGHTA and CDR2 FQGTGA come from the germline V gene. V was clipped by 4 bases and J by 0 bases, with 13 bases between them. The CDR3 nucleotides are TGTGCCAGCAGCTCGCAGGGGAGAGATAGCAATCAGCCCCAGCATTTT. This translates into CASSSQGRDSNQPQHF.

V is TRBV28 and J is TRBJ2-3; TRBD1 matches at 9 bases. The V and J ends lost 2 bases and 0 bases, in that order; junction bases with no gene match: 6. Germline assignment: CDR1 MDHEN and CDR2 SYDVKM. The CDR3 runs 17 residues. The CDR3 region has the DNA TGTGCCAGCAGTTTAGTGGCACAGGGGGCAAGCACAGATACGCAGTATTTT. Amino acid sequence: CASSLVAQGASTDTQYF.

This chain links TRBV6-5 with TRBJ1-2; the match to TRBD1 covers 9 bases. CDR3 length: 13 amino acids. The germline V gene encodes CDR1 MNHEY and CDR2 SVGAGI. Unmatched junction bases numbered 3, after V lost 5 bases and J lost 5 bases. The CDR3 loop is CASSGGTGYGYTF. CDR3 in DNA: TGTGCCAGCAGTGGCGGGACAGGGTATGGCTACACCTTC.

The chain is built from TRBV5-1 and TRBJ2-7, with 10 bases that match TRBD1. V was pared by 4 bases and J by 3 bases, with 10 bases of the junction left unmatched. Germline assignment: CDR1 SGHRS and CDR2 YFSETQ. This CDR3 has 16 amino acids. The CDR3 region is CASSLVGQGTIYEQYF. DNA of the CDR3: TGCGCCAGCAGCCTGGTGGGACAGGGGACAATCTACGAGCAGTACTTC. Full variable domain (remainder filled in from reference TRBV5-1 and TRBJ2-7): KAGVTQTPRYLIKTRGQQVTLSCSPISGHRSVSWYQQTPGQGLQFLFEYFSETQRNKGNFPGRFSGRQFSNSRSEMNVSTLELGDSALYLCASSLVGQGTIYEQYFGPGTRLTVT.

The gene calls are TRBV7-9 and TRBJ2-3; no clear D. V lost 4 bases and J lost 3, with 8 bases in between. The CDR3 is made up of 13 amino acids. Germline assignment: CDR1 SEHNR and CDR2 FQNEAQ (reference sequence). The CDR3 nucleotides are TGTGCCAGCAGCTCATACGGGACAGATACGCAGTATTTT. As protein: CASSSYGTDTQYF.

The chain employs TRBV7-3 and TRBJ2-7, with 7 bases identical to TRBD2. CDR1 and CDR2 (germline): SGHTA, FQGTGA. The V and J ends lost 1 base and 0 bases, in that order; junction bases with no gene match: 3. The CDR3 runs 15 residues. Here the CDR3 DNA reads TGTGCCAGCAGCTTAAGTGGCGGGGGCTCCTACGAGCAGTACTTC. The encoded protein is CASSLSGGGSYEQYF. The complete variable domain, with remaining parts taken from reference TRBV7-3 and TRBJ2-7, reads GAGVSQTPSNKVTEKGKYVELRCDPISGHTALYWYRQSLGQGPEFLIYFQGTGAADDSGLPNDRFFAVRPEGSVSTLKIQRTERGDSAVYLCASSLSGGGSYEQYFGPGTRLTVT.

The chain has TRBV5-1 and TRBJ1-4; D not resolved. V gave up 1 base and J gave up 3 bases, with 4 bases separating them. The CDR3 runs to 13 residues. CDR1 is SGHRS and CDR2 is YFSETQ in the germline V gene. The CDR3 sequence: CASSLTANEKLFF. The CDR3 DNA follows: TGCGCCAGCAGCTTGACGGCTAATGAAAAACTGTTTTTT.

The chain combines TRBV25-1 with TRBJ1-1; 12 positions match TRBD1. The CDR3 loop spans 16 amino acids. V lost 4 bases and J lost 4; bases outside the gene matches: 7. Germline V lookup: CDR1 MGHDK, CDR2 SYGVNS. The DNA for the CDR3 is TGTGCCAGCAGTGCCCGGGACAGGGGGCTGGGCACTGAAGCTTTCTTT. This encodes CASSARDRGLGTEAFF.

The V gene is TRBV7-8, the J gene TRBJ1-3; 8 bases are a match to TRBD1. V trimming: 5 bases; J trimming: 0 bases; junction bases outside the gene matches: 9. The CDR3 has 17 amino acids. Germline values: CDR1 SGHVS, CDR2 FQNEAQ. The CDR3 protein is CASSPLTGAYSGNTIYF. DNA of the CDR3: TGTGCCAGCAGCCCCCTGACAGGGGCTTACTCTGGAAACACCATATATTTT.

This clone was observed once. Other DNA sequences within the sample encode an identical CDR3. The gene calls are TRBV9 and TRBJ2-2; D remains ambiguous. Germline values: CDR1 SGDLS, CDR2 YYNGEE. V was clipped by 0 bases and J by 7 bases, with 4 bases between them. The CDR3 contains 12 residues. CDR3 in DNA: TGTGCCAGCAGCGTAGCAGGCGGGGAGCTGTTTTTT. It is translated as CASSVAGGELFF.

This chain links TRBV7-3 with TRBJ2-6; TRBD1 aligns across 12 bases. CDR1 SGHTA and CDR2 FQGTGA come from the germline V gene. V was pared by 3 bases and J by 12 bases, with 6 bases of the junction left unmatched. The CDR3 sequence is 15 residues long. The CDR3 protein is CASSFPGTGGSVLTF. Written as DNA, the CDR3 is TGTGCCAGCAGCTTCCCCGGGACAGGGGGCTCCGTCCTGACTTTC.

This sequence joins TRBV5-4 and TRBJ2-7, with TRBD2 matching 15 bases. Per the germline V gene, CDR1 is SGHNT and CDR2 is YYREEE (reference sequence). With 3 bases clipped from V and 3 bases from J, the junction kept 1 base outside the gene matches. The CDR3 covers 15 residues. For the CDR3, the DNA is TGTGCCAGCAGCTGGGGACTAGCGGGGGGCTACGAGCAGTACTTC. It encodes CASSWGLAGGYEQYF.

The chain couples TRBV5-1 to TRBJ2-3, with 8 positions matching TRBD2. CDR3 size: 15 residues. V dropped 1 base and J dropped 4; count of bases not matched to a gene: 5. From germline, CDR1 is SGHRS and CDR2 YFSETQ. Here the CDR3 DNA reads TGCGCCAGCAGCTTGTCCCCGGGGGGGCCAGATACGCAGTATTTT. Residues: CASSLSPGGPDTQYF.

The J gene is TRBJ2-1, the V gene TRBV19; 9 bases align to TRBD2. The trim removed 6 bases at V and 9 bases at J, leaving 9 bases unmatched. Germline lookup yields CDR1 LNHDA and CDR2 SQIVND (reference sequence). CDR3 size: 14 residues. CDR3 sequence reads: CASRGSSGIGEQFF. CDR3 bases: TGTGCCAGTAGAGGGTCTAGCGGGATCGGTGAGCAGTTCTTC. Supplemented by reference TRBV19 and TRBJ2-1, the full variable domain reads DGGITQSPKYLFRKEGQNVTLSCEQNLNHDAMYWYRQDPGQGLRLIYYSQIVNDFQKGDIAEGYSVSREKKESFPLTVTSAQKNPTAFYLCASRGSSGIGEQFFGPGTRLTVL.

V is TRBV7-2 and J is TRBJ2-2; D perhaps matches TRBD2 (5 bases). The CDR3 extends over 16 amino acids. Trimming cost V 1 base and J 3 bases, with 12 bases left between them. Germline loops: CDR1 SGHTA, CDR2 FQGNSA. CDR3 bases: TGTGCCAGCAGCTTAGTTTCGGGGTGGGACACCGGGGAGCTGTTTTTT. Its translation is CASSLVSGWDTGELFF. Drawing the rest from reference TRBV7-2 and TRBJ2-2, the complete variable domain is GAGVSQSPSNKVTEKGKDVELRCDPISGHTALYWYRQSLGQGLEFLIYFQGNSAPDKSGLPSDRFSAERTGGSVSTLTIQRTQQEDSAVYLCASSLVSGWDTGELFFGEGSRLTVL.

The chain is built from TRBV19 and TRBJ1-6; a possible D gene is TRBD1 (6 bases). V lost 5 bases to trimming and J lost 5 bases, with 19 bases between them. The CDR3 has 17 residues. Germline CDR1 LNHDA, CDR2 SQIVND (reference sequence). The CDR3 sequence is CASSDPRDRRNNSPLHF. As DNA, the CDR3 is TGTGCCAGTAGTGACCCCAGAGACAGGCGTAATAATTCACCCCTCCACTTT.

This chain joins TRBV6-4 and TRBJ1-1; TRBD1 agrees at 7 bases. Germline trimming cut 4 bases from V and 2 bases from J; bases unmatched to any gene: 4. Germline V lookup: CDR1 MRHNA, CDR2 SNTAGT. The CDR3 runs 14 residues. For the CDR3, the DNA is TGTGCCAGCAGTGCGGGGACAGCCAACACTGAAGCTTTCTTT. This translates into CASSAGTANTEAFF.

The rearrangement links TRBV6-5 to TRBJ1-1, with D perhaps TRBD1 (6 bases). CDR3 length equals 15 residues. Germline assignment: CDR1 MNHEY and CDR2 SVGAGI. The V gene lost 2 bases and the J gene lost 4 bases, with 14 bases spanning the gap. CDR3 in amino acids: CASSYRQGLGTEAFF. The CDR3 region has the DNA TGTGCCAGCAGTTACCGCCAGGGGCTCGGCACTGAAGCTTTCTTT.

The chain couples TRBV27 to TRBJ2-7; TRBD1 is a possible D gene (6 bases). CDR3 length equals 16 residues. V lost 5 bases and J 0 bases, leaving 17 bases between the germline ends. Germline V gene sequence: CDR1 MNHEY, CDR2 SMNVEV (reference sequence). In DNA, the CDR3 is TGTGCCAGCAGTCCTTTAGACAGGCCCAGCTCCTACGAGCAGTACTTC. Amino acid sequence: CASSPLDRPSSYEQYF.

The genes are TRBV5-6 and TRBJ2-1; 7 nucleotides agree with TRBD2. Germline CDR1 is SGHDT and CDR2 is YYEEEE. CDR3 length: 16 amino acids. After removal of 2 bases from V and 4 bases from J, the junction contained 9 bases not matched to a gene. In DNA, the CDR3 is TGTGCCAGCAGCTTAAGCGGGACGGGAGCTTACAATGAGCAGTTCTTC. Its protein is CASSLSGTGAYNEQFF. Variable domain in full (rest from reference TRBV5-6 and TRBJ2-1): DAGVTQSPTHLIKTRGQQVTLRCSPKSGHDTVSWYQQALGQGPQFIFQYYEEEERQRGNFPDRFSGHQFPNYSSELNVNALLLGDSALYLCASSLSGTGAYNEQFFGPGTRLTVL.

This chain links TRBV11-3 with TRBJ2-1, with TRBD2 identical over 12 bases. The V and J ends lost 8 bases and 6 bases, in that order; junction bases with no gene match: 14. Germline loops: CDR1 SGHNT, CDR2 YENEEA. The CDR3 spans 17 residues. This chain's CDR3 is CASSLLAGGPGGNEQFF. CDR3 in DNA: TGTGCCAGCTCCCTTCTAGCGGGAGGGCCGGGAGGCAATGAGCAGTTCTTC.

V and J are TRBV5-1 and TRBJ1-5, with D tentatively TRBD1 (5 bases). Per germline, CDR1 SGHRS and CDR2 YFSETQ. The CDR3 length is 14 residues. V shed 4 bases and J shed 6 bases, with 14 bases lying between them. CDR3 residues: CASSPTAGVQPQHF. The CDR3 coding sequence is TGCGCCAGCAGCCCGACAGCGGGGGTTCAGCCCCAGCATTTT.

The rearrangement links TRBV19 to TRBJ2-5; D is perhaps TRBD2 (6 bases). V was clipped by 1 base and J by 4 bases, with 13 bases between them. CDR1 and CDR2 from the germline V gene are LNHDA and SQIVND (reference sequence). This CDR3 is built from 15 residues. This CDR3 is CASSIGRDFGETQYF. The CDR3 DNA follows: TGTGCCAGTAGTATAGGCAGGGACTTCGGAGAGACCCAGTACTTC.

The chain links TRBV6-1 to TRBJ1-1, with a possible D match to TRBD1 (6 bases). The V gene lost 4 bases and the J gene lost 2 bases, with 8 bases spanning the gap. The CDR3 covers 13 residues. The germline V gene has CDR1 MNHNS and CDR2 SASEGT. CDR3 loop: CASSVRGNTEAFF. The CDR3 bases are TGTGCCAGCAGTGTCAGGGGAAACACTGAAGCTTTCTTT.

The rearrangement joins TRBV7-3 to TRBJ1-1; maybe TRBD1 (5 bases). The germline gives CDR1 SGHTA, CDR2 FQGTGA. This CDR3 comprises 14 residues. V lost 5 bases, J lost 4 bases, and 14 bases lay in between. CDR3 residues: CASSVQGQGTEAFF. In nucleotides, the CDR3 is TGTGCCAGCAGCGTTCAGGGTCAAGGCACTGAAGCTTTCTTT.

The chain is built from TRBV25-1 and TRBJ2-3, with TRBD2 as a possible D gene (6 bases). V was cut by 8 bases and J by 6 bases, with 15 bases left in between. The germline V gene encodes CDR1 MGHDK and CDR2 SYGVNS. The CDR3 sequence is 13 residues long. CDR3 DNA sequence: TGTGCCAGCTCATCGGGGGTGGTGGATACGCAGTATTTT. It is translated as CASSSGVVDTQYF. The complete variable domain, with remaining parts taken from reference TRBV25-1 and TRBJ2-3, reads EADIYQTPRYLVIGTGKKITLECSQTMGHDKMYWYQQDPGMELHLIHYSYGVNSTEKGDLSSESTVSRIRTEHFPLTLESARPSHTSQYLCASSSGVVDTQYFGPGTRLTVL.

The chain combines TRBV19 with TRBJ1-1, with 7 bases lining up with TRBD1. With V trimmed by 3 bases and J by 5 bases, 15 bases remained unmatched. The CDR3 consists of 17 residues. Germline-derived CDR1 and CDR2 are LNHDA and SQIVND (reference sequence). For the CDR3, the DNA is TGTGCCAGTAGTATGCGGGACAGCCCTACGGTGGGGACTGAAGCTTTCTTT. Amino acid sequence: CASSMRDSPTVGTEAFF.

This clone has a handful of counts. The chain has TRBV9 and TRBJ2-3; the match to TRBD2 covers 8 bases. The germline V gene encodes CDR1 SGDLS and CDR2 YYNGEE. CDR3 size: 14 residues. V trimming: 7 bases; J trimming: 1 base; junction bases outside the gene matches: 5. CDR3 region: CASASGSGTDTQYF. Written as DNA, the CDR3 is TGTGCCAGCGCAAGCGGGAGTGGCACAGATACGCAGTATTTT. The variable domain in full, with the rest retrieved from reference TRBV9 and TRBJ2-3, is DSGVTQTPKHLITATGQRVTLRCSPRSGDLSVYWYQQSLDQGLQFLIQYYNGEERAKGNILERFSAQQFPDLHSELNLSSLELGDSALYFCASASGSGTDTQYFGPGTRLTVL.

The J gene is TRBJ2-3, the V gene TRBV7-2; D gene ambiguous. Trimming pared 0 bases from V and 5 bases from J, leaving 9 bases between. Germline-derived CDR1 and CDR2 are SGHTA and FQGNSA. The CDR3 is 14 residues long. The CDR3 loop is CASSLAGAIDTQYF. In DNA form, the CDR3 reads TGTGCCAGCAGCTTAGCGGGCGCTATAGATACGCAGTATTTT.

The J gene is TRBJ1-4, the V gene TRBV28; weak D call: TRBD1 (6 bases). V lost 5 bases and J lost 4, with 8 bases in between. The CDR3 consists of 13 residues. Germline values: CDR1 MDHEN, CDR2 SYDVKM. CDR3 loop: CASSKGGNEKLFF. As DNA, the CDR3 is TGTGCCAGCAGTAAAGGGGGTAATGAAAAACTGTTTTTT.

The chain is built from TRBV11-3 and TRBJ2-1; a weak D match, TRBD1 (5 bases). The length of the CDR3 is 12 residues. CDR1 SGHNT and CDR2 YENEEA come from the germline V gene. Trimming took off 5 bases at V and 9 bases at J, with 11 bases between the two ends. The CDR3 protein is CASSTGQGEQFF. In DNA, the CDR3 is TGTGCCAGCAGCACGGGCCAGGGTGAGCAGTTCTTC.